Presented here are 18 T cell receptor beta chains from one specimen sequenced in a study of a mutant IDH1 vaccine in newly diagnosed glioma. Clones were sequenced by immunoSEQ multiplex PCR, and TCRdb holds only the in-frame ones, with some missing. The sample lists tens of thousands of clones, less than 90% occurring once. Specified time point: baseline, week 1 (first vaccination visit). Treatment described: pre-vaccination baseline after standard-of-care therapy. The sequencing used PBMCs, collected from a glioma patient treated with radiotherapy, temozolomide or both. The source of these receptors is a middle-aged woman with glioma.

This chain uses TRBV5-4 with TRBJ2-3; no clear D gene. CDR3 size: 18 residues. In germline, CDR1 is SGHNT, CDR2 YYREEE (reference sequence). The V gene lost 4 bases and the J gene lost 0 bases, with 21 bases spanning the gap. The CDR3 is CASSLPFEIEPSTDTQYF. For the CDR3, the DNA is TGTGCCAGCAGCCTGCCTTTTGAGATCGAACCTAGCACAGATACGCAGTATTTT.

This clone was found once. The chain joins TRBV29-1 to TRBJ1-2, with D possibly being TRBD1 (6 bases). The CDR3 runs 17 residues. Trimming left V 5 bases short and J 0 bases short, with 22 bases between. CDR1 is SQVTM, CDR2 ANQGSEA, per germline. CDR3 in amino acids: CSVTGTTGPLANYGYTF. The CDR3 coding sequence is TGCAGCGTTACCGGGACAACGGGACCCTTGGCTAACTATGGCTACACCTTC.

This rearrangement joins TRBV10-3 to TRBJ1-6; the D gene is possibly TRBD1 (6 bases). V gave up 6 bases and J gave up 10 bases, with 16 bases separating them. The CDR3 runs to 14 residues. Germline V CDR1 and CDR2: ENHRY, SYGVKD. This chain's CDR3 is CAIRDRDMDSPLHF. The CDR3 DNA reads as TGTGCCATCAGGGACCGGGACATGGACTCACCCCTCCACTTT.

The V gene is TRBV7-2, the J gene TRBJ2-7; the match to TRBD2 covers 11 bases. This CDR3 has 15 residues. In germline, CDR1 is SGHTA, CDR2 FQGNSA. Trimming removed 6 bases from V and 2 bases from J; junction bases left unmatched: 6. CDR3 region: CASRYSSGRTYEQYF. The CDR3, as DNA: TGTGCCAGCAGATATTCTAGCGGGAGGACCTACGAGCAGTACTTC.

The chain employs TRBV4-3 and TRBJ2-7; D gene ambiguous. Germline assignment: CDR1 LGHNA and CDR2 YSLEER. The V gene lost 0 bases and the J gene lost 3 bases, with 9 bases spanning the gap. This CDR3 region has 14 residues. The DNA for the CDR3 is TGCGCCAGCAGCCAAGATTTGGGCAACTACGAGCAGTACTTC. It encodes CASSQDLGNYEQYF.

This clone was counted once. This chain joins TRBV4-1 and TRBJ2-2, with 11 bases that match TRBD2. The CDR3 contains 16 residues. CDR1 MGHRA and CDR2 YSYEKL come from the germline V gene. Germline trimming cut 7 bases from V and 1 base from J; bases unmatched to any gene: 5. In DNA form, the CDR3 reads TGCGCCAGCAATCCCCTAGCGGGAGGGAACACCGGGGAGCTGTTTTTT. This codes for CASNPLAGGNTGELFF.

V is TRBV27 and J is TRBJ1-5, with 8 nucleotides matching TRBD1. CDR3 size: 16 residues. V shed 4 bases, J shed 0 bases, and the junction held 5 bases outside the gene matches. The germline V gene has CDR1 MNHEY and CDR2 SMNVEV (reference sequence). CDR3 nucleotide sequence: TGTGCCAGCAGTTCCCGACAGGGGAATAGCAATCAGCCCCAGCATTTT. It codes for CASSSRQGNSNQPQHF.

The chain carries TRBV19 and TRBJ1-5; 9 positions match TRBD1. The V and J ends lost 10 bases and 3 bases, in that order; junction bases with no gene match: 13. Germline CDR1 is LNHDA and CDR2 is SQIVND (reference sequence). CDR3 length: 16 residues. In DNA, the CDR3 is TGTGCCACGCAACTGACAGGGGGGATGTCCAATCAGCCCCAGCATTTT. Residues: CATQLTGGMSNQPQHF.

The chain joins TRBV7-9 to TRBJ1-4; possible D gene TRBD1, 5 bases. There are 14 residues in the CDR3. Germline CDR1 SEHNR, CDR2 FQNEAQ (reference sequence). Trimming took off 5 bases at V and 8 bases at J, with 15 bases between the two ends. The CDR3 region is CASSPRQGGEKLFF. The CDR3 DNA is TGTGCCAGCAGCCCGAGGCAGGGCGGAGAAAAACTGTTTTTT.

This chain connects TRBV7-9 to TRBJ2-5; 10 bases line up with TRBD2. J gave up 0 bases and V 5 bases, and 6 bases lay outside the gene matches. CDR1 is SEHNR and CDR2 is FQNEAQ in the germline V gene (reference sequence). The CDR3 loop spans 16 amino acids. CDR3 loop: CASSPRSGGNQETQYF. In DNA form, the CDR3 reads TGTGCCAGCAGCCCCCGTAGCGGGGGGAACCAAGAGACCCAGTACTTC.

The V and J genes are TRBV21-1 and TRBJ2-7; the table gives TRBD1 as D, unverified against the DNA. TRBV21-1 is marked as a pseudogene. This CDR3 has 15 amino acids. CDR3 sequence reads: CASSQTGQRLGEQYF. The CDR3 bases are TGTGCCAGCAGCCAGACAGGGCAAAGGCTCGGCGAGCAGTACTTC.

V usage is TRBV18 and J usage is TRBJ2-5, with D possibly matching TRBD2 (6 bases). Germline V gene lookup returns CDR1 KGHSH and CDR2 LQKENI. The CDR3 totals 16 residues. V was clipped by 3 bases and J by 2 bases, with 16 bases between them. CDR3 amino acids: CASSPPARGFQETQYF. The CDR3 DNA sequence: TGTGCCAGCTCACCCCCAGCCCGGGGGTTTCAAGAGACCCAGTACTTC. The variable domain in full, completed from reference TRBV18 and TRBJ2-5, reads NAGVMQNPRHLVRRRGQEARLRCSPMKGHSHVYWYRQLPEEGLKFMVYLQKENIIDESGMPKERFSAEFPKEGPSILRIQQVVRGDSAAYFCASSPPARGFQETQYFGPGTRLLVL.

This clone is labeled as large. The chain employs TRBV19 and TRBJ2-7; 9 nucleotides align to TRBD2. This CDR3 comprises 14 residues. CDR1 is LNHDA, CDR2 SQIVND, per germline (reference sequence). With V trimmed by 4 bases and J by 7 bases, 8 bases remained unmatched. CDR3 protein: CASSTSGTQREQYF. CDR3 nucleotide sequence: TGTGCCAGTAGTACTAGCGGGACCCAGCGGGAGCAGTACTTC.

The chain recombines TRBV29-1 with TRBJ1-1, with D unresolved. The CDR3 contains 13 residues. The V end lost 2 bases, the J end lost 0 bases, and 7 bases lay between the germline ends. Germline CDR1 SQVTM, CDR2 ANQGSEA. The CDR3 coding sequence is TGCAGCGTTGAAAAAGGTATGAACACTGAAGCTTTCTTT. Its protein is CSVEKGMNTEAFF. Variable domain in full (rest from reference TRBV29-1 and TRBJ1-1): SAVISQKPSRDICQRGTSLTIQCQVDSQVTMMFWYRQQPGQSLTLIATANQGSEATYESGFVIDKFPISRPNLTFSTLTVSNMSPEDSSIYLCSVEKGMNTEAFFGQGTRLTVV.

This clone was found once. The V call is TRBV5-1, the J call TRBJ1-1; D is unclear. V lost 1 base to trimming and J lost 1 base, with 5 bases between them. CDR1 is SGHRS, CDR2 YFSETQ, per germline. This CDR3 is built from 13 residues. The CDR3 DNA reads TGCGCCAGCAGCTTGATCGGGAACACTGAAGCTTTCTTT. Translation: CASSLIGNTEAFF.

The rearrangement links TRBV2 to TRBJ1-1; D possibly corresponds to TRBD1 (6 bases). V dropped 5 bases and J dropped 8 bases, with 21 bases sitting between them. Germline V gives CDR1 SNHLY, CDR2 FYNNEI. The CDR3 is 15 amino acids. The CDR3, as DNA: TGTGCCAGCAGTCCCCAGGACAGAAGAACAGTGGAAGCTTTCTTT. Its protein product is CASSPQDRRTVEAFF.

J is TRBJ2-5 and V is TRBV11-2; the match to TRBD2 covers 13 bases. Germline values: CDR1 SGHAT, CDR2 FQNNGV. After removal of 5 bases from V and 4 bases from J, the junction contained 7 bases not matched to a gene. The CDR3 spans 16 residues. The CDR3 protein is CASSLGLAGVGETQYF. CDR3 sequence (DNA): TGTGCCAGCAGCCTAGGACTAGCGGGAGTCGGAGAGACCCAGTACTTC. The full variable domain, in which reference TRBV11-2 and TRBJ2-5 provide the parts outside the CDR3, is EAGVAQSPRYKIIEKRQSVAFWCNPISGHATLYWYQQILGQGPKLLIQFQNNGVVDDSQLPKDRFSAERLKGVDSTLKIQPAKLEDSAVYLCASSLGLAGVGETQYFGPGTRLLVL.

The gene calls are TRBV10-3 and TRBJ1-4; D not certain. V lost 2 bases and J 4 bases, leaving 8 bases between the germline ends. CDR3 size: 14 residues. The germline gives CDR1 ENHRY, CDR2 SYGVKD. The CDR3 DNA reads as TGTGCCATCAGTGAGCCTGGTGGTAATGAAAAACTGTTTTTT. Translating it yields CAISEPGGNEKLFF.